These 28 T cell receptor beta chains share one sample of origin, sequenced in a study of T-cell memory formation after mild COVID-19. One entry per CDR3 protein results from TCRdb running MiXCR on the 5' RACE reads. The sample lists approximately 570,000 distinct CDR3 sequences; under 20% were seen once. Sequenced sample: PBMCs or a T cell subset sorted from them (not recorded which). These receptors all come from an adult woman who had mild COVID-19 (a few samples of this study predate the infection). Cell type and time point are not known.

V is TRBV6-5 and J is TRBJ2-2; D remains unclear. V lost 7 bases and J 6 bases, leaving 9 bases between the germline ends. Germline CDR1 reads MNHEY; CDR2 reads SVGAGI. This CDR3 contains 12 residues. The CDR3 DNA sequence: TGTGCCAGCAATTCTATCCCCGGGGAGCTGTTTTTT. This encodes CASNSIPGELFF.

This clonotype was recorded at least ten times. The chain couples TRBV5-1 to TRBJ2-1; a weak D match, TRBD1 (5 bases). Trimming left V 1 base short and J 4 bases short, with 12 bases between. The CDR3 has 15 residues. Per germline, CDR1 SGHRS and CDR2 YFSETQ. In nucleotides, the CDR3 is TGCGCCAGCAGCTTGTTGACAGATCAGTACAATGAGCAGTTCTTC. Its protein is CASSLLTDQYNEQFF.

The rearrangement joins TRBV24-1 to TRBJ2-1; 7 bases map to TRBD2. The CDR3 has 14 amino acids. Germline loops: CDR1 KGHDR, CDR2 SFDVKD. V gave up 9 bases and J gave up 1 base; unmatched junction bases: 5. CDR3 in amino acids: CATGERGSYNEQFF. The CDR3 nucleotides are TGTGCCACCGGGGAGCGGGGTTCCTACAATGAGCAGTTCTTC.

V gene TRBV7-7 combines with J gene TRBJ2-7, with D tentatively TRBD1 (5 bases). V lost 2 bases to trimming and J lost 0 bases, with 11 bases between them. Germline V gives CDR1 SSHAT, CDR2 FNYEAQ (reference sequence). CDR3 length: 15 residues. The CDR3: CASSLRAGSSYEQYF. CDR3 nucleotide sequence: TGTGCCAGCAGCTTAAGGGCAGGGTCCTCCTACGAGCAGTACTTC.

This clonotype was recorded a few times. This sequence joins TRBV7-9 and TRBJ2-1, with 8 bases lining up with TRBD2. Losses at the gene ends were 5 bases for V and 7 bases for J; bases not matched to a gene: 10. This CDR3 region has 15 residues. Germline V gene lookup returns CDR1 SEHNR and CDR2 FQNEAQ (reference sequence). CDR3 amino acids: CASSPRTSLGNEQFF. The CDR3 DNA is TGTGCCAGCAGCCCGCGGACTAGCCTAGGGAATGAGCAGTTCTTC.

This chain joins TRBV9 and TRBJ2-7, with 7 bases identical to TRBD2. CDR1 is SGDLS, CDR2 YYNGEE, per germline. This CDR3 comprises 14 residues. Losses at the gene ends were 0 bases for V and 3 bases for J; bases not matched to a gene: 3. The CDR3 loop reads CASSVDKRDYEQYF. As DNA, the CDR3 is TGTGCCAGCAGCGTAGATAAGCGGGACTACGAGCAGTACTTC.

This clonotype was observed a few times. The chain employs TRBV27 and TRBJ1-6, with TRBD1 identical over 9 bases. Trimming took 7 bases from V and 6 from J; bases not matched to a gene: 7. The CDR3 consists of 15 residues. The germline V gene has CDR1 MNHEY and CDR2 SMNVEV (reference sequence). The CDR3 DNA reads TGTGCCAGCACCGATAGGACAGGGGTTAATTCACCCCTCCACTTT. Translated: CASTDRTGVNSPLHF.

This sequence joins TRBV19 and TRBJ2-2; D perhaps matches TRBD2 (7 bases). The CDR3 consists of 16 residues. The germline V and J ends were trimmed by 5 bases and 4 bases, with 17 bases remaining between them. The V gene's germline CDR1 is LNHDA and CDR2 SQIVND (reference sequence). CDR3 sequence (DNA): TGTGCCAGTAGTTTCCGGGGGGCCGCAAGCACCGGGGAGCTGTTTTTT. It encodes CASSFRGAASTGELFF.

V is TRBV24-1 and J is TRBJ2-1; maybe TRBD1 (6 bases). Germline CDR1 reads KGHDR; CDR2 reads SFDVKD. V shed 1 base and J shed 8 bases, with 14 bases lying between them. This CDR3 has 15 residues. This chain's CDR3 is CATSDFWQGSDEQFF. The CDR3, as DNA: TGTGCCACCAGTGATTTTTGGCAGGGGAGCGATGAGCAGTTCTTC.

The CDR3 protein is CATSDLGVEQYF. The CDR3 DNA reads as TGTGCCACCAGTGACCTAGGGGTTGAGCAGTACTTC. This sequence joins TRBV24-1 and TRBJ2-7, with D possibly matching TRBD1 (5 bases). CDR3 length: 12 amino acids. Deletions cut 4 bases from V and 7 bases from J, with 10 bases between. Germline V lookup: CDR1 KGHDR, CDR2 SFDVKD.

The table lists this clonotype with a count of one. J is TRBJ2-1 and V is TRBV5-1; 8 bases fit TRBD2. CDR1 is SGHRS and CDR2 is YFSETQ in the germline V gene. The CDR3 contains 14 residues. The V gene end was trimmed by 3 bases and the J gene end by 9 bases; junction bases not matched to a gene: 8. CDR3 DNA: TGCGCCAGCAGCTCGGGCGGGGGGCAGGTTGAGCAGTTCTTC. Protein sequence: CASSSGGGQVEQFF.

V gene TRBV20-1 combines with J gene TRBJ2-5; 10 nucleotides line up with TRBD2. In germline, CDR1 is DFQATT, CDR2 SNEGSKA (reference sequence). The V and J ends lost 1 base and 3 bases, in that order; junction bases with no gene match: 14. The CDR3 runs to 18 residues. In DNA, the CDR3 is TGCAGTGCTAGAGGTTTTATACCTAGCGGGAGAATGGAAGAGACCCAGTACTTC. Translating it yields CSARGFIPSGRMEETQYF.

This chain uses TRBV12-3 or TRBV12-4 with TRBJ2-6; TRBD1 matches 7 bases. The CDR3 covers 14 residues. V shed 4 bases, J shed 7 bases, and the junction held 4 bases outside the gene matches. For the CDR3, the DNA is TGTGCCAGCAGTTCACAGGGGTCCGCCAACGTCCTGACTTTC. This sequence encodes CASSSQGSANVLTF.

This chain joins TRBV6-5 and TRBJ2-5, with no clear D. The V and J ends lost 4 bases and 0 bases respectively, with 15 bases between them. CDR1 MNHEY and CDR2 SVGAGI come from the germline V gene. This CDR3 is 16 amino acids long. The CDR3 sequence: CASSSRAQLYQETQYF. DNA of the CDR3: TGTGCCAGCAGTTCACGGGCTCAGTTGTACCAAGAGACCCAGTACTTC.

The chain has TRBV6-5 and TRBJ2-7; D possibly corresponds to TRBD1 (6 bases). Germline values: CDR1 MNHEY, CDR2 SVGAGI. V dropped 5 bases and J dropped 7 bases, with 12 bases sitting between them. The CDR3 has 12 residues. CDR3 region: CASSTGKKEQYF. In DNA, the CDR3 is TGTGCCAGCAGTACAGGGAAAAAGGAGCAGTACTTC.

This clonotype has more than one count but fewer than ten. The chain links TRBV4-1 to TRBJ1-5, with a possible D match to TRBD1 (5 bases). The CDR3 has 15 residues. V lost 4 bases and J 7 bases, leaving 17 bases between the germline ends. The V gene's germline CDR1 is MGHRA and CDR2 YSYEKL. CDR3 nucleotide sequence: TGCGCCAGCAGCCCACGGGGGGTCGGCGTCCAGCCCCAGCATTTT. Translating it yields CASSPRGVGVQPQHF.

This clonotype showed up just a few times. V gene TRBV7-2 combines with J gene TRBJ1-1; D not certain. Germline-derived CDR1 and CDR2 are SGHTA and FQGNSA. This CDR3 spans 14 amino acids. V dropped 1 base and J dropped 6 bases, with 12 bases sitting between them. The CDR3 is CASSLVVLPAEAFF. The CDR3 coding sequence is TGTGCCAGCAGCTTAGTCGTCCTCCCAGCTGAAGCTTTCTTT.

The rearrangement uses TRBV24-1 and TRBJ2-1; possibly TRBD1 or TRBD2 for D (5 bases each). V shed 4 bases and J shed 1 base, with 13 bases lying between them. This CDR3 is built from 16 residues. The germline CDR1 and CDR2 sequences are KGHDR and SFDVKD. This CDR3 reads CATSDLGTESYNEQFF. As DNA, the CDR3 is TGTGCCACCAGTGACCTAGGGACGGAATCCTACAATGAGCAGTTCTTC.

This chain joins TRBV13 and TRBJ2-1; a weak D match, TRBD2 (6 bases). This CDR3 spans 13 amino acids. Trimming stripped 7 bases from V and 8 bases from J, with 15 bases between. The germline V gene encodes CDR1 PRHDT and CDR2 FYEKMQ (reference sequence). For the CDR3, the DNA is TGTGCCAGCACCCGACTAGGCGGGGATGAGCAGTTCTTC. This translates into CASTRLGGDEQFF.

This clonotype showed up many times. The DNA for the CDR3 is TGCGCCAGCAGCCAAGATTGGCCGGGGACCTGGGAGACCCAGTACTTC. Amino acid sequence: CASSQDWPGTWETQYF. This chain links TRBV4-1 with TRBJ2-5; D possibly matches TRBD1 or TRBD2 (5 bases each). CDR1 MGHRA and CDR2 YSYEKL come from the germline V gene. This CDR3 has 16 amino acids. The ends were cut back, 0 bases at V and 5 bases at J, with 16 bases in the middle.

This sequence joins TRBV6-1 and TRBJ2-2; the D is unclear. Per the germline V gene, CDR1 is MNHNS and CDR2 is SASEGT. The V and J ends lost 6 bases and 6 bases respectively, with 14 bases between them. The CDR3 spans 14 residues. In DNA, the CDR3 is TGTGCCAGCAGAGCACCCCAAGCGTCCGGGGAGCTGTTTTTT. Residues: CASRAPQASGELFF.

This clonotype was observed many times. V gene TRBV5-1 combines with J gene TRBJ2-1; 8 bases match TRBD1. Germline V gene lookup returns CDR1 SGHRS and CDR2 YFSETQ. V was pared by 0 bases and J by 5 bases, with 1 base of the junction left unmatched. This CDR3 is built from 14 residues. This CDR3 reads CASSLGTGNNEQFF. For the CDR3, the DNA is TGCGCCAGCAGCTTGGGGACAGGGAACAATGAGCAGTTCTTC.

The V gene is TRBV12-3 or TRBV12-4, the J gene TRBJ1-2; TRBD1 might be the D (5 bases). The CDR3 runs to 16 residues. V shed 2 bases and J shed 0 bases, with 13 bases lying between them. The DNA for the CDR3 is TGTGCCAGCAGTTTATCGGGACCCGGGGCTAACTATGGCTACACCTTC. Its protein product is CASSLSGPGANYGYTF.

The V gene is TRBV11-1, the J gene TRBJ2-3; the D is unclear. V lost 7 bases and J lost 2, with 10 bases in between. Germline V lookup: CDR1 SGHAT, CDR2 FQDESV (reference sequence). This CDR3 is built from 13 residues. The CDR3 region is CASTSTHTDTQYF. CDR3 in DNA: TGTGCCAGCACCTCCACCCACACAGATACGCAGTATTTT.

This clonotype was detected only a few times. The chain joins TRBV15 to TRBJ2-7; TRBD1 might be the D (6 bases). CDR3 length: 17 amino acids. V dropped 0 bases and J dropped 2 bases, with 17 bases sitting between them. Germline V CDR1 and CDR2: LNHNV, YYDKDF (reference sequence). CDR3 bases: TGTGCCACCAGCAGAGATCATAAACAGGGTTTCGCCTACGAGCAGTACTTC. The encoded protein is CATSRDHKQGFAYEQYF.

V usage is TRBV5-1 and J usage is TRBJ2-3; D possibly corresponds to TRBD2 (5 bases). The V end was cut by 0 bases, the J end by 3 bases, with 11 bases between. The CDR3 totals 15 residues. Germline CDR1 SGHRS, CDR2 YFSETQ. CDR3 coding DNA: TGCGCCAGCAGCTTGGAGGGCTCGGGGACAGATACGCAGTATTTT. Translated: CASSLEGSGTDTQYF. The whole variable domain, filled in from reference TRBV5-1 and TRBJ2-3, reads KAGVTQTPRYLIKTRGQQVTLSCSPISGHRSVSWYQQTPGQGLQFLFEYFSETQRNKGNFPGRFSGRQFSNSRSEMNVSTLELGDSALYLCASSLEGSGTDTQYFGPGTRLTVL.

This rearrangement joins TRBV25-1 to TRBJ2-7; D uncertain. The CDR3 loop spans 13 amino acids. Per germline, CDR1 MGHDK and CDR2 SYGVNS. V was shortened by 6 bases and J by 2 bases, with 11 bases between the two germline ends. CDR3 residues: CASSQDVPYEQYF. CDR3 sequence (DNA): TGTGCCAGCAGCCAGGACGTACCCTACGAGCAGTACTTC.

This clonotype was seen only a few times. CDR3 nucleotides: TGTGCCAGCTCACCAACTAGCGGACACTCCTACAATGAGCAGTTCTTC. Protein sequence: CASSPTSGHSYNEQFF. The J gene is TRBJ2-1, the V gene TRBV18, with 8 bases that match TRBD2. J lost 0 bases, V lost 2 bases, and 3 bases had no gene match. The CDR3 is 16 residues long. Per germline, CDR1 KGHSH and CDR2 LQKENI. The complete variable domain, with remaining parts taken from reference TRBV18 and TRBJ2-1, reads NAGVMQNPRHLVRRRGQEARLRCSPMKGHSHVYWYRQLPEEGLKFMVYLQKENIIDESGMPKERFSAEFPKEGPSILRIQQVVRGDSAAYFCASSPTSGHSYNEQFFGPGTRLTVL.